Following are 21 T cell receptor beta chains from one sample sequenced in a study of T cells in Graves' hyperthyroidism and ophthalmopathy. TCR beta CDR3 regions were amplified from RNA transcripts. TCR CDR3 underwent first-round RT-PCR with the HTBI primer set. TCRdb itself ran the multiplex PCR reads through MiXCR, one entry per CDR3 protein. The sample contains nearly 750,000 distinct CDR3 sequences, just over 35% of which appear only once. Material for sequencing was blood. These receptors were obtained from a middle-aged woman with Graves' hyperthyroidism.

This clonotype was seen at least ten times. This chain uses TRBV11-1 with TRBJ1-6; D remains unclear. Trimming shortened V by 1 base and J by 8 bases, and 12 bases separated the two germline ends. The CDR3 has 15 amino acids. The germline V gene encodes CDR1 SGHAT and CDR2 FQDESV (reference sequence). The CDR3 DNA sequence: TGTGCCAGCAGCTTAGACCGGGCTGAATATTCACCCCTCCACTTT. This gives the protein CASSLDRAEYSPLHF.

This clonotype was seen ten or more times. V usage is TRBV5-8 and J usage is TRBJ2-5; TRBD1 matches 8 bases. The CDR3 runs to 16 residues. V lost 3 bases to trimming and J lost 1 base; unmatched junction nucleotides: 8. Germline assignment: CDR1 SGHTS and CDR2 YDEGEE. CDR3 DNA sequence: TGTGCCAGCAGCTCGCCGGGACAGGTCCCCCAAGAGACCCAGTACTTC. Protein sequence: CASSSPGQVPQETQYF.

This chain uses TRBV7-2 with TRBJ2-5, with 10 bases matching TRBD2. The ends lost 6 bases at V and 4 bases at J; junction bases unmatched: 11. Germline loops: CDR1 SGHTA, CDR2 FQGNSA. The CDR3 contains 16 residues. This CDR3 reads CASSQRGGLATETQYF. CDR3 bases: TGTGCCAGCAGTCAGCGGGGGGGGCTTGCGACAGAGACCCAGTACTTC.

The gene calls are TRBV20-1 and TRBJ2-2; 10 nucleotides line up with TRBD1. CDR1 and CDR2 (germline): DFQATT, SNEGSKA (reference sequence). Trimming at V came to 5 bases and at J to 6 bases, leaving 12 bases not matched to a gene. This CDR3 region has 16 residues. The CDR3: CSARPWDRGSAGELFF. CDR3 in DNA: TGCAGTGCTCGCCCGTGGGACAGGGGTTCCGCCGGGGAGCTGTTTTTT.

On this clonotype itself: It may be a read error: a sequence one base away is much more abundant. CDR3 amino acids: CASSFAPRAQETQYF. CDR3 coding DNA: TGTGCCAGCAGCTTCGCCCCCCGAGCGCAAGAGACCCAGTACTTC. V and J are TRBV7-2 and TRBJ2-5; D is unclear. In germline, CDR1 is SGHTA, CDR2 FQGNSA. The germline V and J ends were trimmed by 3 bases and 2 bases, with 13 bases remaining between them. This CDR3 is built from 15 residues.

The chain is built from TRBV27 and TRBJ1-1, with D hard to call. V gave up 6 bases and J gave up 1 base, with 12 bases separating them. This CDR3 is 14 amino acids long. Germline V gene lookup returns CDR1 MNHEY and CDR2 SMNVEV (reference sequence). This chain's CDR3 is CASSISRGNTEAFF. The DNA for the CDR3 is TGTGCCAGCAGCATCTCCCGGGGGAACACTGAAGCTTTCTTT.

This clonotype was detected only a few times. The gene calls are TRBV12-3 or TRBV12-4 and TRBJ1-5; possible D gene TRBD1, 5 bases. The CDR3 loop spans 14 amino acids. The V end lost 4 bases, the J end lost 3 bases, and 10 bases lay between the germline ends. DNA of the CDR3: TGTGCCAGCAGTTGGGGCATTCCCAATCAGCCCCAGCATTTT. Amino acids: CASSWGIPNQPQHF.

This clonotype was seen a handful of times. V usage is TRBV13 and J usage is TRBJ1-2; weak D call: TRBD1 (5 bases). The CDR3 consists of 15 residues. Germline V CDR1 and CDR2: PRHDT, FYEKMQ (reference sequence). Trimming removed 6 bases at V and 5 bases at J, with 19 bases between. CDR3 residues: CASRELRQTSYGYTF. Written as DNA, the CDR3 is TGTGCCAGCAGAGAACTACGACAGACCTCATATGGCTACACCTTC.

Notes on this clonotype: A clone one base away is much larger, so this may be a read error. The rearrangement links TRBV6-9 to TRBJ1-4, with D hard to call. The CDR3 consists of 14 residues. Per germline, CDR1 MNHGY and CDR2 SVAAGI. CDR3 region: CASRGWGWDEKLLF. DNA of the CDR3: TGTGCCAGCAGAGGATGGGGTTGGGATGAAAAACTGCTTTTT.

This clonotype was observed many times. The rearrangement uses TRBV6-5 and TRBJ1-2; D possibly corresponds to TRBD1 (5 bases). The germline CDR1 and CDR2 sequences are MNHEY and SVGAGI. There are 14 residues in the CDR3. The V end lost 8 bases, the J end lost 4 bases, and 17 bases lay between the germline ends. CDR3 bases: TGTGCCAGCTCTTACGGGGGAGCCCTCTATGGCTACACCTTC. This gives the protein CASSYGGALYGYTF.

J is TRBJ1-2 and V is TRBV6-5, with TRBD1 matching 9 bases. Germline CDR1 is MNHEY and CDR2 is SVGAGI. This CDR3 spans 13 amino acids. With 7 bases clipped from V and 8 bases from J, the junction kept 8 bases outside the gene matches. The CDR3 nucleotides read TGTGCCAGCACCTTCGGGACAGGGAGGGGCTACACCTTC. Protein sequence: CASTFGTGRGYTF.

This clonotype was seen just once. The chain uses TRBV7-2 and TRBJ2-1, with TRBD1 as a possible D gene (5 bases). The ends were cut back, 6 bases at V and 6 bases at J, with 18 bases in the middle. The CDR3 runs 15 residues. Germline CDR1 SGHTA, CDR2 FQGNSA. For the CDR3, the DNA is TGTGCCAGCAGTCCTATCACAGGTGCTCGCAATGAGCAGTTCTTC. This gives the protein CASSPITGARNEQFF. Variable domain in full (rest from reference TRBV7-2 and TRBJ2-1): GAGVSQSPSNKVTEKGKDVELRCDPISGHTALYWYRQSLGQGLEFLIYFQGNSAPDKSGLPSDRFSAERTGGSVSTLTIQRTQQEDSAVYLCASSPITGARNEQFFGPGTRLTVL.

The chain has TRBV10-1 and TRBJ2-1; possible D gene TRBD2, 6 bases. The germline CDR1 and CDR2 sequences are WNHNN and SYGVQD (reference sequence). CDR3 length equals 16 residues. Trimming pared 3 bases from V and 1 base from J, leaving 13 bases between. CDR3 protein: CASSDYAGPSYNEQFF. CDR3 DNA sequence: TGCGCCAGCAGTGATTACGCGGGGCCTTCCTACAATGAGCAGTTCTTC.

Worth noting for this clonotype: The junction does not match germline at one end; this may be a read error. V is TRBV7-7 and J is TRBJ2-7, with D maybe TRBD2 (5 bases). Germline assignment: CDR1 SSHAT and CDR2 FNYEAQ (reference sequence). CDR3 length equals 14 residues. The CDR3 region is CASSSKLGLNEQYF. DNA for the CDR3: TGTGCTAGCAGCTCCAAACTCGGACTGAACGAGCAGTACTTC.

A word on this clonotype: A much larger clone differs by one base, so this may be a read error. The chain links TRBV20-1 to TRBJ2-5; D is perhaps TRBD2 (6 bases). Germline V lookup: CDR1 DFQATT, CDR2 SNEGSKA (reference sequence). The CDR3 has 14 residues. The CDR3: CRAREGRREETQYF. The CDR3 DNA sequence: TGCAGGGCTAGGGAAGGCAGGAGGGAAGAGACCCAGTACTTC.

The gene calls are TRBV2 and TRBJ2-5, with 8 bases lining up with TRBD2. The CDR3 is 17 amino acids. Germline V gives CDR1 SNHLY, CDR2 FYNNEI. The V gene end was trimmed by 5 bases and the J gene end by 3 bases; junction bases not matched to a gene: 14. The CDR3, as DNA: TGTGCCAGCAGTAGTGGGTGGGGAACTAGCGGAAAAGAGACCCAGTACTTC. As protein: CASSSGWGTSGKETQYF.

A remark on this clonotype: Germline and junction disagree at one end, which may indicate a read error. The chain is built from TRBV24-1 and TRBJ1-2; no definite D call. This CDR3 has 14 residues. The germline gives CDR1 KGHDR, CDR2 SFDVKD. In DNA, the CDR3 is TGTGCCACCAGTGAGCCAACCAGTAACTATGGCTACATCTTC. The encoded protein is CATSEPTSNYGYIF.

This chain links TRBV10-3 with TRBJ2-7; 9 positions match TRBD1. The junction had 2 bases not matched to a gene; V was cut back by 2 bases and J by 0 bases. Germline V gene lookup returns CDR1 ENHRY and CDR2 SYGVKD. This CDR3 is 15 amino acids long. The CDR3 nucleotides are TGTGCCATCAGTGAGCCGACAGGGGGCTCCTACGAGCAGTACTTC. Translation: CAISEPTGGSYEQYF.

The chain uses TRBV12-3 or TRBV12-4 and TRBJ1-5; D may be TRBD1 (5 bases). Trimming cost V 5 bases and J 4 bases, with 15 bases left between them. The CDR3 totals 15 residues. The CDR3, as DNA: TGTGCCAGCAGTCCGTGGGGGGTTTGGAATCAGCCCCAGCATTTT. Translation: CASSPWGVWNQPQHF.

A word on this clonotype: This CDR3 is missing its conserved last phenylalanine or tryptophan, likely due to a read error. The chain joins TRBV19 to TRBJ1-1; 7 bases are a match to TRBD1. Germline V CDR1 and CDR2: LNHDA, SQIVND (reference sequence). The CDR3 is 13 residues long. V was pared by 7 bases and J by 2 bases, with 4 bases of the junction left unmatched. This CDR3 reads CASTRQGNTEAFL. The CDR3 nucleotides read TGTGCCAGTACCCGACAGGGAAACACTGAAGCTTTCCTT.

This clonotype has more than one count but fewer than ten. V is TRBV12-3 or TRBV12-4 and J is TRBJ1-6; a possible D gene is TRBD1 (6 bases). V shed 7 bases and J shed 1 base, with 14 bases lying between them. CDR3 length: 16 amino acids. The CDR3 DNA reads TGTGCCAGCACTACACAGGGAGGGTCCTATAATTCACCCCTCCACTTT. As protein: CASTTQGGSYNSPLHF.